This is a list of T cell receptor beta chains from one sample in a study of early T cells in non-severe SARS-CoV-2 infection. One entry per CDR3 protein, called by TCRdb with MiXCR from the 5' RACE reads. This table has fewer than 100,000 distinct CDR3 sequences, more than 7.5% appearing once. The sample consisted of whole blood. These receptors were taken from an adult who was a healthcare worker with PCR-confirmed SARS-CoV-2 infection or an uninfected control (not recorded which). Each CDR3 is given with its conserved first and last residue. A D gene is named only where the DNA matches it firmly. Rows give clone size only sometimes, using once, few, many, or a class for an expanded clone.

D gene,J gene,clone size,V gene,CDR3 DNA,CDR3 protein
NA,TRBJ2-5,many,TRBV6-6,TGTGCCAGCAGCGCACCTAAGGACAGTGTAGTGCAGACCCAGTACTTC,CASSAPKDSVVQTQYF
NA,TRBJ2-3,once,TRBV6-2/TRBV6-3,TGTGTCAGCAGAGCGTCCACAGATACGCAGTATTTT,CVSRASTDTQYF
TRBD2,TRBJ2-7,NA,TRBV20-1,TGCAGTGCTAGAGCCCCCGGACTAGCGGGAGTAAGGTACGAGCAGTACTTC,CSARAPGLAGVRYEQYF
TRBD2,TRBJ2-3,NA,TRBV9,TGTGCCAGCAGCGCCCGAGCGGGAGGGACAGATACGCAGTATTTT,CASSARAGGTDTQYF
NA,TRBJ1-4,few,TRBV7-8,TGTGCCAGCAGCCCCTGGACAGCACCTGACAGGAGGACTAATGAAAAACTGTTTTTT,CASSPWTAPDRRTNEKLFF
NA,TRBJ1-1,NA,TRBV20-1,TGCAGTGCTAGAGATCGAGGGCAGCTGAACACTGAAGCTTTCTTT,CSARDRGQLNTEAFF
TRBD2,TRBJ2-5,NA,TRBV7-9,TGTGCCAGCAGCTTAGTAGGGAGGGGACCCTCACAAGAGACCCAGTACTTC,CASSLVGRGPSQETQYF
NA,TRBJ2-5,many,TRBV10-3,TGTGCCATCAGTGAGTCAGGGGAGAAGACCCAGTACTTC,CAISESGEKTQYF
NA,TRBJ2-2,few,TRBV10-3,TGTGCCATCAGTGAGTCGAGGGGTGCCGGGGAGCTGTTTTTT,CAISESRGAGELFF
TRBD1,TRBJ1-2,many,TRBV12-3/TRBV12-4,TGTGCCAGCAGTCTGTCGCCGGACAGGGTCTATGGCTACACCTTC,CASSLSPDRVYGYTF
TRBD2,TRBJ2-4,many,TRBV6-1,TGTGCCAGCAGTGAATTGTCAGCGGGAGGCAAAAACATTCAGTACTTC,CASSELSAGGKNIQYF
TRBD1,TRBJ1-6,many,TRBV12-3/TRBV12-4,TGTGCCAGCAGTACCCGACAGGGGTCACCCCTCCACTTT,CASSTRQGSPLHF
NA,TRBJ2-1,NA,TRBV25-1,TGTGCCAGCAGTGAGACAATGTACAATGAGCAGTTCTTC,CASSETMYNEQFF
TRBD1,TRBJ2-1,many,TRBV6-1,TGTGCCAGCGGACAGGGGGGTTACAATGAGCAGTTCTTC,CASGQGGYNEQFF
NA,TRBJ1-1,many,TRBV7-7,TGTGCCAGCAGTACCCAGGTGAACACTGAAGCTTTCTTT,CASSTQVNTEAFF
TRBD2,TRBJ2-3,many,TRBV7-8,TGTGCCAGCAGCTTATCAGAGGCGGGAGGCTTTTTCACAGATACGCAGTATTTT,CASSLSEAGGFFTDTQYF
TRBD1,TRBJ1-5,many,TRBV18,TGTGCCAGCTCAATACAGGGGGCTCGACAGCCCCAGCATTTT,CASSIQGARQPQHF
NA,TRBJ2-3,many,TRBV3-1,TGTGCCAGCAGCCAAGTCGAAATGCCTAGCGGCACAGATACGCAGTATTTT,CASSQVEMPSGTDTQYF
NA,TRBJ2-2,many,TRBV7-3,TGTGCCAGCAGCTTTCTTGCCCGTTCCGGGGAGCTGTTTTTT,CASSFLARSGELFF
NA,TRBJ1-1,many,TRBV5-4,TGTGCCAGCAGCTTTGCCTCTTCCTTTAACACTGAAGCTTTCTTT,CASSFASSFNTEAFF
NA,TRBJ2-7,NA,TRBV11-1,TGTGCCAGCAGCATGCGGACAAAACGGATCCAATACGAGCAGTACTTC,CASSMRTKRIQYEQYF
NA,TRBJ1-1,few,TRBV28,TGTGCCAGCATGGGCCTGAACACTGAAGCTTTCTTT,CASMGLNTEAFF
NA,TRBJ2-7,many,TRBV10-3,TGTGCCACCAGCGGGGACAGCTACGAGCAGTACTTC,CATSGDSYEQYF
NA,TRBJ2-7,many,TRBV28,TGTGCCAGCAGTAGTAGAGGCGAGCAGTACTTC,CASSSRGEQYF
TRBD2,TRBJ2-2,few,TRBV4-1,TGCGCCAGCAGCCTTAGCGGGAGCCCGAACATCCCCCCTAACACCGGGGAGCTGTTTTTT,CASSLSGSPNIPPNTGELFF
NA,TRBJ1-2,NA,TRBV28,TGTGCCAGCAGTCGAAGCTATGGCTACACCTTC,CASSRSYGYTF
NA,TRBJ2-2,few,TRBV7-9,TGTGCCAGCACCCTGGGGAGGCAGAACACCGGGGAGCTGTTTTTT,CASTLGRQNTGELFF
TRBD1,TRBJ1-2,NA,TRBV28,TGTGCCAGCAGTGAAGGACAGGTGAAAGGCTACACCTTC,CASSEGQVKGYTF
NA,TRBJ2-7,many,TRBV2,TGTGCCAGCAGTGCCGGGGTTTACGAGCAGTACTTC,CASSAGVYEQYF
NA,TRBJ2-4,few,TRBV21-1,TGTGCCAGTCGGACAGGACAGTACTTC,CASRTGQYF
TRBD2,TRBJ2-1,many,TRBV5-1,TGCGCCAGCAGCGAACCAAGATCTAGCGGGAGAGCCTACAATGAGCAGTTCTTC,CASSEPRSSGRAYNEQFF
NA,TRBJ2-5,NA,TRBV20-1,TGCAGTGCTAGTGGGCTAGCAGGAGGCCAAGAGACCCAGTACTTC,CSASGLAGGQETQYF
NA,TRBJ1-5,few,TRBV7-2,TGTGCCAGCAGCTCGTCCCCGACAGTTTATAGCAATCAGCCCCAGCATTTT,CASSSSPTVYSNQPQHF
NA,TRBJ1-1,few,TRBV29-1,TGCAGCGTTGTTCTGGGGAACACTGAAGCTTTCTTT,CSVVLGNTEAFF
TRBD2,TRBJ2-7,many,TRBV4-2,TGTGCCAGCAGCCAAGATCGTAATAGCGGGAGAAGCTACGAGCAGTACTTC,CASSQDRNSGRSYEQYF
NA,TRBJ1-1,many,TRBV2,TGTGCCAGCAGTGAAAAGGGTCTTACTGAAGCTTTCTTT,CASSEKGLTEAFF
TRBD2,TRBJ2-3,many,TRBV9,TGTGCCAGCAGCGTCGGGACTACCAATACGCAGTATTTT,CASSVGTTNTQYF
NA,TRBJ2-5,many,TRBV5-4,TGTGCCAGCAGCGTCGGGACGAAAGGAGTAGAGACCCAGTACTTC,CASSVGTKGVETQYF
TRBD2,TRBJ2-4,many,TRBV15,TGTGCCACCAGCTCGCGGACTAGCGGGAGTGACATTCAGTACTTC,CATSSRTSGSDIQYF
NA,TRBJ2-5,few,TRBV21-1,TGTGCCAGCAGCAAAGCGCTTCAACCGTCTAAACTGAGAACGGGGGAGACCCAGTACTTC,CASSKALQPSKLRTGETQYF